The rows below give T cell receptor beta chains drawn from one sample of a study of cytomegalovirus exposure and HLA in healthy donors. The method was immunoSEQ multiplex PCR; TCRdb's version includes in-frame clones alone and lacks a portion of them. Seen here are about 57,000 clones, 65% to 85% observed once, and the top ten hold approximately 3%. The specimen was PBMCs. The source of these receptors is a woman aged 30 to 39 in good health and CMV-seronegative. CDR3s include the opening cysteine and the closing phenylalanine or tryptophan. Fields, in order: clone size, J gene, D gene, V gene, CDR3 DNA, CDR3 protein. A D gene is named only where the DNA matches it firmly. Rows may omit the clone size; those that give it use once, few, many or a size class.

size: few; J: TRBJ1-2; D: .; V: TRBV19; DNA: TGTGCCAGTAGTATAAATTGGGACATCAACTATGGCTACACCTTC; CDR3: CASSINWDINYGYTF
size: .; J: TRBJ2-7; D: TRBD2; V: TRBV30; DNA: TGTGCCTGGAGCAATGGACTAGACGGCGAGCAGTACTTC; CDR3: CAWSNGLDGEQYF
size: .; J: TRBJ1-3; D: .; V: TRBV7-2; DNA: TGTGCCAGCAGCTTAGGGACGGTCTCGGGGGGAAACACCATATATTTT; CDR3: CASSLGTVSGGNTIYF
size: .; J: TRBJ1-2; D: .; V: TRBV7-9; DNA: TGTGCCAGCAGCCCACAGGAAGCCTATGGCTACACCTTC; CDR3: CASSPQEAYGYTF
size: once; J: TRBJ2-1; D: .; V: TRBV19; DNA: TGTGCCAGTAAGGTTCGGGATGAGCAGTTCTTC; CDR3: CASKVRDEQFF
size: once; J: TRBJ2-3; D: TRBD2; V: TRBV7-2; DNA: TGTGCCAGCACCTTTACTAGCGGGAGTTCAGATACGCAGTATTTT; CDR3: CASTFTSGSSDTQYF
size: .; J: TRBJ2-7; D: TRBD1; V: TRBV7-8; DNA: TGTGCCAGCAGCCTATTGGGGACAGGGGTCTACGAGCAGTACTTC; CDR3: CASSLLGTGVYEQYF
size: few; J: TRBJ2-2; D: TRBD2; V: TRBV7-9; DNA: TGTGCCAGCAGCTTATCTAGCGGGAGCGTGACCGGGGAGCTGTTTTTT; CDR3: CASSLSSGSVTGELFF
size: .; J: TRBJ1-1; D: TRBD1; V: TRBV9; DNA: TGTGCCAGCAGCAGGCGACAGGGGCACACTGAAGCTTTCTTT; CDR3: CASSRRQGHTEAFF
size: .; J: TRBJ2-7; D: TRBD2; V: TRBV10-3; DNA: TGTGCCATCAGTGAGTCCTTAGCGGGGCCGAGCTCCTACGAGCAGTACTTC; CDR3: CAISESLAGPSSYEQYF
size: .; J: TRBJ1-2; D: TRBD1; V: TRBV7-9; DNA: TGTGCCAGCCTAACAGGCGGGACAGGGGATAAACTTTATTATGGCTACACCTTC; CDR3: CASLTGGTGDKLYYGYTF
size: .; J: TRBJ1-2; D: .; V: TRBV11-1; DNA: TGTGCCAGCAGCCCTGCCAGGAATAGGGGTGGCTATGGCTACACCTTC; CDR3: CASSPARNRGGYGYTF
size: .; J: TRBJ2-1; D: TRBD2; V: TRBV7-2; DNA: TGTGCCAGCAGCTTAACGGCGGGAGCGGAGAATGAGCAGTTCTTC; CDR3: CASSLTAGAENEQFF
size: few; J: TRBJ2-1; D: TRBD1; V: TRBV7-2; DNA: TGTGCCAGCAGCTTTTCAACAGGGGTGATTGAGCAGTTCTTC; CDR3: CASSFSTGVIEQFF
size: .; J: TRBJ1-3; D: .; V: TRBV7-9; DNA: TGTGCCAGCAGCCCAAGGGAACAGGATCCTGGAAACACCATATATTTT; CDR3: CASSPREQDPGNTIYF
size: .; J: TRBJ1-2; D: TRBD1; V: TRBV5-4; DNA: TGTGCCAGCAGCCTCTCGACAGGGCCTGGCTACACCTTC; CDR3: CASSLSTGPGYTF
size: .; J: TRBJ1-5; D: TRBD1; V: TRBV19; DNA: TGTGCCAGTAGTCAGCAGGGACAGACTAGCAATCAGCCCCAGCATTTT; CDR3: CASSQQGQTSNQPQHF
size: .; J: TRBJ2-5; D: .; V: TRBV27; DNA: TGTGCCAGCAGTTTGTCAGCAGGGGTAGGAGAGACCCAGTACTTC; CDR3: CASSLSAGVGETQYF
size: .; J: TRBJ1-1; D: TRBD1; V: TRBV7-2; DNA: TGTGCCAGCAGCTTAGATGCGGCAGGGGGCACTGAAGCTTTCTTT; CDR3: CASSLDAAGGTEAFF
size: .; J: TRBJ1-1; D: .; V: TRBV6-5; DNA: TGTGCCAGCTGTCACCCGGAGACTGAAGCTTTCTTT; CDR3: CASCHPETEAFF
size: .; J: TRBJ1-2; D: .; V: TRBV4-3; DNA: TGCGCCAGCAGCCAGCTTTCGGGAGGAGGCTACACCTTC; CDR3: CASSQLSGGGYTF
size: .; J: TRBJ1-3; D: .; V: TRBV7-9; DNA: TGTGCCAGCAGCTTAAGGGGCATCAGCTCTGGAAACACCATATATTTT; CDR3: CASSLRGISSGNTIYF
size: .; J: TRBJ2-3; D: .; V: TRBV28; DNA: TGTGCCAGCAAACAGGGTACTAGCACAGATACGCAGTATTTT; CDR3: CASKQGTSTDTQYF
size: .; J: TRBJ1-6; D: TRBD1; V: TRBV9; DNA: TGTGCCAGCAGCGTTCCGAGGGGACAGCCTAATTCACCCCTCCACTTT; CDR3: CASSVPRGQPNSPLHF
size: few; J: TRBJ1-2; D: .; V: TRBV7-8; DNA: TGTGCCAGCAGCCCTGAGGGCGGGGGGCCTAGCTATGGCTACACCTTC; CDR3: CASSPEGGGPSYGYTF
size: once; J: TRBJ2-7; D: .; V: TRBV27; DNA: TGTGCCAGCAGTTTCGGCTACGAGCAGTACTTC; CDR3: CASSFGYEQYF
size: .; J: TRBJ1-1; D: TRBD1; V: TRBV5-5; DNA: TGTGCCAGCAGCGTGGACAGGGGGAACACTGAAGCTTTCTTT; CDR3: CASSVDRGNTEAFF
size: once; J: TRBJ1-4; D: TRBD1; V: TRBV5-6; DNA: TGTGCCAGCAGCTTGGCCACAGGGGAAGGCAGCGAAAAACTGTTTTTT; CDR3: CASSLATGEGSEKLFF
size: .; J: TRBJ2-1; D: TRBD1; V: TRBV14; DNA: TGTGCCAGCAGACAGGGGTCCTCCTACAATGAGCAGTTCTTC; CDR3: CASRQGSSYNEQFF
size: .; J: TRBJ1-3; D: .; V: TRBV5-1; DNA: TGCGCCAGCAGCCCCGGGAGGGTCTACTCTGGAAACACCATATATTTT; CDR3: CASSPGRVYSGNTIYF